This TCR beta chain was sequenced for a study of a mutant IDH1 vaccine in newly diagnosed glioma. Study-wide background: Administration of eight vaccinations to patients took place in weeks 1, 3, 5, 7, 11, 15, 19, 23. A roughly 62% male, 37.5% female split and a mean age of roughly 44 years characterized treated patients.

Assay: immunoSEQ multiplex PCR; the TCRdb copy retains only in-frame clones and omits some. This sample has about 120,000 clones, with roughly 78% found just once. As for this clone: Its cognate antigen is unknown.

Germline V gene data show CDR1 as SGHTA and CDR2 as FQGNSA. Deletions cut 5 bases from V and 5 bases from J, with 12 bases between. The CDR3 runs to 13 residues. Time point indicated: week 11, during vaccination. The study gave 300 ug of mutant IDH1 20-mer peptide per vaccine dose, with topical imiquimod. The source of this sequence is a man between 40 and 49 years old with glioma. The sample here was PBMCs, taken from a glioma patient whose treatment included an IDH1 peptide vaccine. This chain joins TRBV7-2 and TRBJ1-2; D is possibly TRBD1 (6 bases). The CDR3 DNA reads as TGTGCCAGCAGCCTGGACAGCCAATATGGCTACACCTTC. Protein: CASSLDSQYGYTF. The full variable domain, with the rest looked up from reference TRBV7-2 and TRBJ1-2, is GAGVSQSPSNKVTEKGKDVELRCDPISGHTALYWYRQSLGQGLEFLIYFQGNSAPDKSGLPSDRFSAERTGGSVSTLTIQRTQQEDSAVYLCASSLDSQYGYTFGSGTRLTVV.